This paragraph reports one TCR beta chain. This clonotype was counted only a few times. What antigen it recognizes has not been identified. Per-base qualities were not stored, and no clone one base away is much larger. Graves' hyperthyroidism was defined as stable when no progression to ophthalmopathy occurred over 18 months of follow-up. Hyperthyroidism patients were newly diagnosed, had a disease duration of under 2 months, and were aged 18 to 65 years. Patients with uncontrolled infections, other autoimmune diseases, pregnancy or lactation were excluded. Clinical symptoms, serum thyroxine and TRAb, thyroid ultrasound, and orbital computed tomography formed the basis for the diagnoses. PBMCs were separated from approximately 9.9 ml of fresh peripheral blood using Ficoll-Paque density gradient centrifugation. Total RNA was extracted using Trizol reagent, and RNA quality was assessed on an Agilent 2100 Bioanalyzer.

This specimen belongs to a study of T cells in Graves' hyperthyroidism and ophthalmopathy (dated by TCRdb to between 2018 and 2021). About the full investigation: Peripheral blood samples were taken at the time of initial diagnosis, prior to any treatment. Once sampling was done, hyperthyroidism patients were given methimazole at a starting dose of 30 mg daily, whereas ophthalmopathy patients were given high-dose intravenous methylprednisolone. The approximately 100 discovery patients were divided at random into training and test sets in a 7:3 ratio. Thyroid tissue and blood T-cell repertoires from six Graves' hyperthyroidism patients were also compared in the study. The paper reports TCR Vbeta CDR3 sequencing of roughly 140 peripheral blood samples: around 45 ophthalmopathy, fewer than 85 hyperthyroidism and around 17 progressor patients. A discovery cohort of approximately 97 patients, approximately 44 with Graves' ophthalmopathy and approximately 57 with stable Graves' hyperthyroidism, was used to find distinguishing TCR V-J signatures. Prospective prediction of ophthalmopathy was tested in an independent validation cohort of 18 to 20 hyperthyroidism patients and approximately 17 patients who later progressed to ophthalmopathy.

V sheds 1 base and J sheds 3 bases, leaving 10 bases between their ends. Counted from cysteine to phenylalanine, this CDR3 has 15 amino acids. The only DNA kept is the CDR3, 45 bases in frame from the first base. From a lookup of the germline V gene, CDR1 and CDR2 are KGHSH and LQKENI. The TCR beta CDR3 regions were amplified from the RNA transcripts. A first-round RT-PCR of the TCR CDR3 used the HTBI primer set with the Qiagen OneStep RT-PCR kit. Libraries were constructed in a second round of multiplex PCR, after which size selection and purification were carried out. Sequencing of the libraries was done on an Illumina HiSeq2000 using paired-end 100 bp reads. From the authors' description of their analysis: SOAPnuke was used to process the raw data, removing reads that contained adapters or uncalled bases, had a mean Phred below 15, or lacked an exact match to the constant primer or identifier. COPE v1.2.5 was used to merge the high-quality paired reads, and each unique nucleotide sequence was defined as a clonotype. MiTCR v1.1 was used to align the clonotypes against IMGT TRBV, TRBD and TRBJ reference segments. The analysis was restricted to V-J combinations with a frequency above 0.0001, which together covered 98% to 99.2% of the repertoires. A TCS score was defined as the ratio between F50 (clonal expansion) and ExV (chaos), using BLOSUM62-based TCRdist between CDR3 peptides within each V-J. Welch's t-statistics and random forest reduced around 520 V-J features to 10 to 15, which were used in a naive Bayes classifier (R e1071). TCRdb's own reprocessing of the public reads used fastp at Q25 and MiXCR and kept productive beta chains. One record per CDR3 amino acid sequence lists the most common genes and DNA. These V and J calls are TCRdb output, not the study's own analysis. The sample records around 600,000 distinct CDR3 sequences, 15% to 17% of which are singletons. Under 8% of the sample rests with the top ten.

The research as a whole found: Most expanded thyroid clonotypes (frequency above 0.001) were also found in blood, which suggests that blood repertoires may mirror thyroid immune responses. In validation, the model predicted progression to ophthalmopathy with approximately 70% sensitivity and 72.22% specificity, a median of around six months before onset. A model built on a 13 V-J signature distinguished ophthalmopathy from stable hyperthyroidism, reaching roughly 88% sensitivity and 81% to 83% specificity in cross-validation and 80%/75% in testing. Sample size was not statistically predetermined, and investigators were not blinded to group allocation.

The TCR was taken from a woman in her 30s with Graves' hyperthyroidism. The sequence joins TRBV18 to TRBJ2-1, with the D gene not clear enough to name. The sample was blood. At the DNA level, the sequence is TGTGCCAGCTCACCACAGGACCCCGGCTACAATGAGCAGTTCTTC. Its protein reads: CASSPQDPGYNEQFF.